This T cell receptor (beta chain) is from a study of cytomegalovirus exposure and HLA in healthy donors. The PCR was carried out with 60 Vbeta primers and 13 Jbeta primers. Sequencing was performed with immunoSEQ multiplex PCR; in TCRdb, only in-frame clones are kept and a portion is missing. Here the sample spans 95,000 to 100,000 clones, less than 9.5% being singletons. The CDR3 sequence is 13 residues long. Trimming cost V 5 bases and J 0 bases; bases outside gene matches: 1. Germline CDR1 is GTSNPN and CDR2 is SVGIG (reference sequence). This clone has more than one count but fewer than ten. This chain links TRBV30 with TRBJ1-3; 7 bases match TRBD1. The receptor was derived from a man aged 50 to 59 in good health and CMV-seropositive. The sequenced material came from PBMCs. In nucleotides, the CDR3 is TGTGCCTGGGGACAGGACTCTGGAAACACCATATATTTT. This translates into CAWGQDSGNTIYF.